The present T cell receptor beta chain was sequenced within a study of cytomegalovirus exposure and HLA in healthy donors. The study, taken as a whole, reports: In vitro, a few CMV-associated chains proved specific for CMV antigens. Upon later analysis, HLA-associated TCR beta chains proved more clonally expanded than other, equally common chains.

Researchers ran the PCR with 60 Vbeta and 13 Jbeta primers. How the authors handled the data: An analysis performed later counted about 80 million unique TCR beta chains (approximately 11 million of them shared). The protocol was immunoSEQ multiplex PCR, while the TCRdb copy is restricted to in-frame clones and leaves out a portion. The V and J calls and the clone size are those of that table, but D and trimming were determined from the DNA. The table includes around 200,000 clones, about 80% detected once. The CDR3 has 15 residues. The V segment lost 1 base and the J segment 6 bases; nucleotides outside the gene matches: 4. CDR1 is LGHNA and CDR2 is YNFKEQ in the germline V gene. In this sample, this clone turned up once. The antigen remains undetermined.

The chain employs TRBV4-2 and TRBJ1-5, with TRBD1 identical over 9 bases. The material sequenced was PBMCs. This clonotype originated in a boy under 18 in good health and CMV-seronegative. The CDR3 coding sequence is TGTGCCAGCAGCCAAGGGGACAGGGTTTCTCAGCCCCAGCATTTT. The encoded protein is CASSQGDRVSQPQHF.